Listed here are 31 T cell receptor beta chains from one sample, sequenced in a study of shared clonotypes between healthy human individuals (dated by TCRdb to 2018 to 2021). Library preparation used the immunoSEQ multiplex PCR assay. In TCRdb, the immuneACCESS table is reduced to in-frame sequences with V and J assigned. These tables do not hold every clone; where another copy was compared, an unresolved V gene accounts for under half, and the others remain unexplained. This sample gives some 1 million clones in total; about 76% of them show up just once. The leading ten clones occupy about 1.5% of the sample. Sequencing input: memory CD4+ T cells sorted from blood. Per the publication, the cell subset or site label means: CD45RA-negative fraction. The receptors stem from a man between 18 and 29 years old in good health.

J is TRBJ2-7 and V is TRBV6-1, with a weak D call TRBD2 (6 bases). The length of the CDR3 is 14 residues. Germline values: CDR1 MNHNS, CDR2 SASEGT. Trimming removed 5 bases at V and 1 base at J, with 12 bases between. CDR3 sequence reads: CASSRGGESYEQYF. The DNA for the CDR3 is TGTGCCAGCAGTAGGGGCGGGGAGTCCTACGAGCAGTACTTC.

The chain employs TRBV5-4 and TRBJ2-5; 10 bases line up with TRBD2. Germline CDR1 is SGHNT and CDR2 is YYREEE (reference sequence). V lost 0 bases to trimming and J lost 0 bases; unmatched junction nucleotides: 5. The CDR3 is 17 amino acids. DNA of the CDR3: TGTGCCAGCAGCTTGGTAGCGGGAGGCCTGTACCAAGAGACCCAGTACTTC. This sequence encodes CASSLVAGGLYQETQYF.

The chain has TRBV30 and TRBJ1-3; no clear D gene. The CDR3 totals 13 residues. V gave up 4 bases and J gave up 3 bases, with 10 bases separating them. In germline, CDR1 is GTSNPN, CDR2 SVGIG (reference sequence). This CDR3 is CAWMGKGGNTIYF. The CDR3 DNA reads as TGTGCCTGGATGGGGAAGGGTGGAAACACCATATATTTT. Combining the CDR3 with reference TRBV30 and TRBJ1-3 gives the whole variable domain SQTIHQWPATLVQPVGSPLSLECTVEGTSNPNLYWYRQAAGRGLQLLFYSVGIGQISSEVPQNLSASRPQDRQFILSSKKLLLSDSGFYLCAWMGKGGNTIYFGEGSWLTVV.

This clone has only a few counts. CDR3: CAWSVLSGQTGYTF. Written as DNA, the CDR3 is TGTGCCTGGAGTGTATTAAGTGGGCAGACGGGCTACACCTTC. The rearrangement links TRBV30 to TRBJ1-2, with unresolved D. CDR1 and CDR2 from the germline V gene are GTSNPN and SVGIG (reference sequence). The CDR3 has 14 amino acids. V lost 0 bases and J lost 8, with 16 bases in between.

The V gene is TRBV5-5, the J gene TRBJ2-1; 7 bases are a match to TRBD1. Trimming removed 3 bases from V and 7 bases from J; junction bases left unmatched: 10. Germline lookup yields CDR1 SGHKS and CDR2 YYEKEE (reference sequence). The length of the CDR3 is 15 residues. The CDR3, as DNA: TGTGCCAGCAGCTCACGTGGACAGGCAGTGAATGAGCAGTTCTTC. This encodes CASSSRGQAVNEQFF.

This clone was observed at least ten times. The J gene is TRBJ1-4, the V gene TRBV14, with D maybe TRBD1 (6 bases). This CDR3 has 14 residues. V lost 4 bases to trimming and J lost 8 bases, with 14 bases between them. Germline CDR1 reads SGHDN; CDR2 reads FVKESK. The CDR3, as DNA: TGTGCCAGCAGCCTCCAAGGCGGGGGCGAAAAACTGTTTTTT. It encodes CASSLQGGGEKLFF.

V and J are TRBV21-1 and TRBJ2-7; the D segment call TRBD1 is taken from the table without a DNA check. TRBV21-1 is marked as a pseudogene. The CDR3 spans 14 residues. CDR3 sequence (DNA): TGTGCCAGCTGTGCGGGGACAGGGCCCTACGAGCAGTACTTC. Protein sequence: CASCAGTGPYEQYF.

This clone came up a few times. This chain connects TRBV6-1 to TRBJ2-7; no clear D. CDR3 length: 14 residues. Trimming removed 2 bases from V and 6 bases from J, with 14 bases in between. Germline lookup yields CDR1 MNHNS and CDR2 SASEGT. CDR3 region: CASSEKGGPAEQYF. The CDR3 DNA follows: TGTGCCAGCAGTGAAAAAGGCGGTCCTGCCGAGCAGTACTTC.

This clone has a count of ten or more. The chain joins TRBV7-9 to TRBJ2-5; 7 positions agree with TRBD2. V lost 5 bases to trimming and J lost 4 bases; unmatched junction nucleotides: 10. This CDR3 region has 15 residues. Germline V CDR1 and CDR2: SEHNR, FQNEAQ (reference sequence). CDR3: CASSVRLANIETQYF. Written as DNA, the CDR3 is TGTGCCAGCAGCGTGCGACTAGCAAATATAGAGACCCAGTACTTC.

The chain employs TRBV10-3 and TRBJ2-7; 8 positions match TRBD1. Germline V gives CDR1 ENHRY, CDR2 SYGVKD. This CDR3 has 14 amino acids. The V and J ends lost 0 bases and 3 bases, in that order; junction bases with no gene match: 1. For the CDR3, the DNA is TGTGCCATCAGTGAGTCGGGGACAGGCTACGAGCAGTACTTC. This translates into CAISESGTGYEQYF.

V usage is TRBV29-1 and J usage is TRBJ2-7, with 12 bases lining up with TRBD2. Germline assignment: CDR1 SQVTM and CDR2 ANQGSEA. V was clipped by 7 bases and J by 6 bases; unmatched bases: 7. This CDR3 is built from 13 residues. CDR3 sequence (DNA): TGCAGCGCATCTAGCGGGGGGGCATCCGAGCAGTACTTC. It codes for CSASSGGASEQYF.

The chain joins TRBV5-1 to TRBJ2-3, with D perhaps matching TRBD2 (6 bases). The germline V gene has CDR1 SGHRS and CDR2 YFSETQ. The CDR3 loop spans 14 amino acids. The ends were cut back, 4 bases at V and 2 bases at J, with 11 bases in the middle. The CDR3 loop is CASSPGDFTDTQYF. CDR3 DNA: TGCGCCAGCAGCCCGGGGGACTTCACAGATACGCAGTATTTT.

This clone was seen more than once but under ten times. The V and J genes are TRBV7-2 and TRBJ2-1; the match to TRBD2 covers 10 bases. This CDR3 region has 14 residues. The V and J ends lost 4 bases and 8 bases, in that order; junction bases with no gene match: 5. Germline assignment: CDR1 SGHTA and CDR2 FQGNSA. CDR3 protein: CASSSLAGGYEQFF. In nucleotides, the CDR3 is TGTGCCAGCAGCTCGTTAGCGGGGGGCTATGAGCAGTTCTTC.

Only a few counts were recorded for this clone. J is TRBJ1-2 and V is TRBV6-5; 7 bases agree with TRBD1. CDR1 and CDR2 (germline): MNHEY, SVGAGI. CDR3 length: 13 amino acids. Trimming cost V 0 bases and J 9 bases; bases outside gene matches: 4. The CDR3 coding sequence is TGTGCCAGCAGTTACTCGACAGGGAACAGCTACACCTTC. It translates to CASSYSTGNSYTF.

The chain joins TRBV4-1 to TRBJ1-1; D gene unclear. This CDR3 contains 16 residues. Trimming left V 0 bases short and J 2 bases short, with 13 bases between. Per the germline V gene, CDR1 is MGHRA and CDR2 is YSYEKL. The CDR3 DNA reads TGCGCCAGCAGCCAAGATCCATTGGGGTTTAACACTGAAGCTTTCTTT. Translating gives CASSQDPLGFNTEAFF.

This chain links TRBV5-8 with TRBJ2-2; no reliable D call. Germline-derived CDR1 and CDR2 are SGHTS and YDEGEE. V dropped 2 bases and J dropped 1 base, with 9 bases sitting between them. CDR3 length: 15 amino acids. The CDR3 here is CASSFVGGNTGELFF. DNA for the CDR3: TGTGCCAGCAGCTTTGTGGGCGGGAACACCGGGGAGCTGTTTTTT.

The chain is built from TRBV29-1 and TRBJ2-1, with D unresolved. Germline V gene sequence: CDR1 SQVTM, CDR2 ANQGSEA. The CDR3 spans 15 residues. Trimming took off 3 bases at V and 2 bases at J, with 14 bases between the two ends. In DNA form, the CDR3 reads TGCAGCGTTGAGGGTCGAAGCTTCACCTACAATGAGCAGTTCTTC. This codes for CSVEGRSFTYNEQFF.

This clone occurred a few times. The chain links TRBV7-2 to TRBJ1-4; 7 bases fit TRBD1. This CDR3 region has 15 residues. The junction had 4 bases not matched to a gene; V was cut back by 2 bases and J by 4 bases. CDR1 and CDR2 (germline): SGHTA, FQGNSA. The CDR3 DNA follows: TGTGCCAGCAGCTTACCGGGACAGCATAATGAAAAACTGTTTTTT. Protein sequence: CASSLPGQHNEKLFF.

The V and J genes are TRBV6-5 and TRBJ2-3, with D perhaps TRBD2 (5 bases). The CDR3 is 16 residues long. Trimming pared 2 bases from V and 6 bases from J, leaving 18 bases between. Germline CDR1 reads MNHEY; CDR2 reads SVGAGI. CDR3 coding DNA: TGTGCCAGCAGTTACGTCGGGGTGTTGAAATCCGATACGCAGTATTTT. This encodes CASSYVGVLKSDTQYF.

CDR3 in amino acids: CASSSARTGDYGYTF. The CDR3 DNA follows: TGTGCCAGCAGCTCCGCCCGGACCGGAGACTATGGCTACACCTTC. The rearrangement uses TRBV7-2 and TRBJ1-2; the D is unclear. Trimming left V 4 bases short and J 3 bases short, with 15 bases between. This CDR3 has 15 residues. Germline assignment: CDR1 SGHTA and CDR2 FQGNSA.

The CDR3: CASSPSNYGYTF. In DNA form, the CDR3 reads TGTGCCAGCTCCCCCTCTAACTATGGCTACACCTTC. The chain recombines TRBV6-5 with TRBJ1-2; D is undetermined. This CDR3 has 12 amino acids. From germline, CDR1 is MNHEY and CDR2 SVGAGI. The germline V and J ends were trimmed by 8 bases and 0 bases, with 7 bases remaining between them.

The rearrangement links TRBV6-1 to TRBJ2-5; 9 nucleotides line up with TRBD1. The length of the CDR3 is 13 residues. The ends lost 6 bases at V and 9 bases at J; junction bases unmatched: 8. Germline loops: CDR1 MNHNS, CDR2 SASEGT. In nucleotides, the CDR3 is TGTGCCAGCAGGCCCGACAGGGGGTGGTCCCAGTACTTC. It yields the protein CASRPDRGWSQYF.

Notes on this clone: Different DNA sequences within this sample yield the same CDR3. V and J are TRBV9 and TRBJ1-1, with D possibly being TRBD1 (6 bases). Per the germline V gene, CDR1 is SGDLS and CDR2 is YYNGEE. The ends were cut back, 0 bases at V and 1 base at J, with 10 bases in the middle. This CDR3 is 15 amino acids long. CDR3 protein: CASSVDGRGNTEAFF. The CDR3, as DNA: TGTGCCAGCAGCGTAGACGGCAGGGGGAACACTGAAGCTTTCTTT.

The chain uses TRBV30 and TRBJ2-7; tentative D call: TRBD1 (5 bases). The CDR3 extends over 14 amino acids. Trimming took off 1 base at V and 3 bases at J, with 13 bases between the two ends. Germline values: CDR1 GTSNPN, CDR2 SVGIG (reference sequence). This chain's CDR3 is CAWSGDRPLYEQYF. Written as DNA, the CDR3 is TGTGCCTGGAGTGGAGACAGACCCCTCTACGAGCAGTACTTC.

The chain combines TRBV4-1 with TRBJ2-7, with D possibly TRBD2 on 5 matching bases. V dropped 1 base and J dropped 6 bases, with 13 bases sitting between them. The CDR3 is 14 amino acids. Germline V gene sequence: CDR1 MGHRA, CDR2 YSYEKL. The CDR3 here is CASSQGLLGVEQYF. Written as DNA, the CDR3 is TGCGCCAGCAGCCAAGGCCTTCTCGGGGTCGAGCAGTACTTC.

This clone was observed many times. This sample also contains other DNA sequences that code for the same CDR3. This chain links TRBV5-1 with TRBJ1-2; 8 bases agree with TRBD1. This CDR3 comprises 14 residues. V was pared by 5 bases and J by 4 bases, with 7 bases of the junction left unmatched. Germline V gives CDR1 SGHRS, CDR2 YFSETQ. Written as DNA, the CDR3 is TGCGCCAGCAGACCACAGGGGGACGGCTATGGCTACACCTTC. It yields the protein CASRPQGDGYGYTF. Drawing the rest from reference TRBV5-1 and TRBJ1-2, the complete variable domain is KAGVTQTPRYLIKTRGQQVTLSCSPISGHRSVSWYQQTPGQGLQFLFEYFSETQRNKGNFPGRFSGRQFSNSRSEMNVSTLELGDSALYLCASRPQGDGYGYTFGSGTRLTVV.

The chain combines TRBV5-4 with TRBJ2-3; TRBD1 is a possible D gene (6 bases). Germline V gene lookup returns CDR1 SGHNT and CDR2 YYREEE (reference sequence). V was trimmed by 4 bases and J by 2 bases, leaving 11 bases between them. This CDR3 comprises 14 residues. As DNA, the CDR3 is TGTGCCAGCAGCCCCGACAGGCTCACAGATACGCAGTATTTT. Translated: CASSPDRLTDTQYF.

This clone showed up just a few times. The CDR3 region is CASSPASGGGYTF. CDR3 bases: TGTGCCAGCTCTCCCGCCTCCGGAGGTGGCTACACCTTC. V is TRBV18 and J is TRBJ1-2; no clear D gene. Germline V gives CDR1 KGHSH, CDR2 LQKENI. Between the trimmed V and J ends, which lost 6 bases and 7 bases, there was a span of 15 bases. CDR3 length: 13 amino acids.

The rearrangement links TRBV7-9 to TRBJ2-7; D gene uncertain. The germline V gene has CDR1 SEHNR and CDR2 FQNEAQ (reference sequence). The CDR3 length is 17 residues. Trimming stripped 1 base from V and 0 bases from J, with 16 bases between. The DNA of the CDR3 is TGTGCCAGCAGCTTAGGGTTGTTAGGGTCCCACTCCTACGAGCAGTACTTC. Translated, it gives CASSLGLLGSHSYEQYF. Looking up the rest from reference TRBV7-9 and TRBJ2-7 gives the full variable domain: DTGVSQNPRHKITKRGQNVTFRCDPISEHNRLYWYRQTLGQGPEFLTYFQNEAQLEKSRLLSDRFSAERPKGSFSTLEIQRTEQGDSAMYLCASSLGLLGSHSYEQYFGPGTRLTVT.

CDR3 nucleotide sequence: TGCGCCAGCAGGACGGGGGCGTCCACTGAAGCTTTCTTT. Protein product: CASRTGASTEAFF. This chain joins TRBV5-1 and TRBJ1-1; a possible D gene is TRBD1 (6 bases). The CDR3 is 13 amino acids. V was shortened by 5 bases and J by 4 bases, with 12 bases between the two germline ends. Germline CDR1 is SGHRS and CDR2 is YFSETQ.

The rearrangement joins TRBV4-3 to TRBJ1-2; no reliable D call. The germline V and J ends were trimmed by 0 bases and 1 base, with 3 bases remaining between them. Per germline, CDR1 LGHNA and CDR2 YSLEER. The CDR3 has 13 residues. CDR3 coding DNA: TGCGCCAGCAGCCAAGACTATAACTATGGCTACACCTTC. Amino acids: CASSQDYNYGYTF.